These 27 T cell receptor beta chains share one sample of origin, sequenced in a study of siplizumab effects on memory and regulatory T cells. TCRdb's copy holds only in-frame clones and misses some; the assay was immunoSEQ multiplex PCR. In the table there are roughly 97,000 clones, roughly 93% of which are singletons. What was sequenced was Tregs sorted from blood. These receptors were collected from a human donor in good health.

The chain links TRBV29-1 to TRBJ2-2; no firm D call. The germline V gene encodes CDR1 SQVTM and CDR2 ANQGSEA. V lost 5 bases and J 4 bases, leaving 17 bases between the germline ends. The CDR3 covers 15 residues. The CDR3 DNA is TGCAGCGTTAAAACGGGTCCCATGGGCACCGGGGAGCTGTTTTTT. As protein: CSVKTGPMGTGELFF.

V is TRBV6-1 and J is TRBJ2-7; D remains ambiguous. V lost 7 bases, J lost 0 bases, and 13 bases lay in between. The CDR3 is made up of 14 amino acids. The V gene's germline CDR1 is MNHNS and CDR2 SASEGT. Written as DNA, the CDR3 is TGTGCCAGCAAATTGACGGCAAGCTCCTACGAGCAGTACTTC. This encodes CASKLTASSYEQYF.

V is TRBV2 and J is TRBJ2-3; D is undetermined. Looked up from germline, CDR1 is SNHLY and CDR2 is FYNNEI. V lost 0 bases to trimming and J lost 4 bases, with 11 bases between them. The CDR3 is made up of 15 amino acids. The CDR3 loop reads CASSEARVRADTQYF. The CDR3 region has the DNA TGTGCCAGCAGTGAAGCACGGGTACGGGCAGATACGCAGTATTTT.

The chain is built from TRBV5-6 and TRBJ2-3; 13 bases agree with TRBD2. The CDR3 contains 16 residues. Germline CDR1 is SGHDT and CDR2 is YYEEEE. V lost 4 bases to trimming and J lost 7 bases; unmatched junction nucleotides: 9. The chain's CDR3 is CASSPRVTSGGYTQYF. CDR3 bases: TGTGCCAGCAGCCCGAGGGTGACTAGCGGGGGGTATACGCAGTATTTT.

CDR3 bases: TGTGCCAGCTGGATTAAGGCAGGGACGGGGAACACTGAAGCTTTCTTT. Translating gives CASWIKAGTGNTEAFF. The chain recombines TRBV11-3 with TRBJ1-1; a weak D match, TRBD1 (5 bases). The CDR3 has 16 residues. Trimming took 8 bases from V and 1 from J, leaving 20 bases between them. Germline CDR1 SGHNT, CDR2 YENEEA.

CDR3 loop: CASRQSNQPQHF. For the CDR3, the DNA is TGTGCCTCAAGACAGAGCAATCAGCCCCAGCATTTT. The chain combines TRBV30 with TRBJ1-5, with D perhaps matching TRBD1 (5 bases). There are 12 residues in the CDR3. The germline V gene has CDR1 GTSNPN and CDR2 SVGIG (reference sequence). With 7 bases removed from V and 1 base from J, the gap between germline ends came to 8 bases.

V is TRBV9 and J is TRBJ2-1; D might be TRBD2 (6 bases). Trimming took off 2 bases at V and 6 bases at J, with 12 bases between the two ends. The germline CDR1 and CDR2 sequences are SGDLS and YYNGEE. CDR3 length: 14 amino acids. The CDR3 spells CASSVSGSRNEQFF. CDR3 DNA: TGTGCCAGCAGCGTGAGCGGGTCCCGCAATGAGCAGTTCTTC.

This chain uses TRBV7-9 with TRBJ2-7; no firm D call. Germline CDR1 SEHNR, CDR2 FQNEAQ (reference sequence). The V gene lost 2 bases and the J gene lost 5 bases, with 10 bases spanning the gap. The CDR3 consists of 13 residues. CDR3 bases: TGTGCCAGCAGCTTATCTTTCACCCACGAGCAGTACTTC. Translated: CASSLSFTHEQYF.

This chain joins TRBV5-5 and TRBJ1-1; tentatively, D is TRBD1 (5 bases). The length of the CDR3 is 13 residues. Deletions cut 4 bases from V and 1 base from J, with 8 bases between. The germline gives CDR1 SGHKS, CDR2 YYEKEE (reference sequence). The CDR3 protein is CASSGHWNTEAFF. The CDR3, as DNA: TGTGCCAGCAGCGGACACTGGAACACTGAAGCTTTCTTT.

The J gene is TRBJ1-4, the V gene TRBV6-6, with D unclear. Germline CDR1 MNHNY, CDR2 SVGAGI (reference sequence). CDR3 length: 13 amino acids. The ends were cut back, 2 bases at V and 8 bases at J, with 9 bases in the middle. The CDR3: CASSYRVREKLFF. In DNA form, the CDR3 reads TGTGCCAGCAGTTACAGGGTGAGGGAAAAACTGTTTTTT.

The table lists this clone with a few counts. The chain carries TRBV2 and TRBJ1-4; D is perhaps TRBD1 (6 bases). V lost 7 bases and J lost 5, with 14 bases in between. CDR3 length: 14 residues. Germline V gene lookup returns CDR1 SNHLY and CDR2 FYNNEI. The DNA for the CDR3 is TGTGCCAGCAAACCGACAGGCCGGAATGAAAAACTGTTTTTT. Translation: CASKPTGRNEKLFF.

The chain joins TRBV13 to TRBJ2-7; D is uncertain. The V end was cut by 6 bases, the J end by 4 bases, with 22 bases between. From germline, CDR1 is PRHDT and CDR2 FYEKMQ (reference sequence). CDR3 length equals 16 residues. The DNA for the CDR3 is TGTGCCAGCAGGAAAACCGGGCCGTCGGTCAATTACGAGCAGTACTTC. Its protein product is CASRKTGPSVNYEQYF.

On this clone: The sample has other DNA sequences that encode this CDR3 too. V is TRBV18 and J is TRBJ2-5, with D perhaps TRBD1 (6 bases). Trimming pared 3 bases from V and 5 bases from J, leaving 7 bases between. The germline V gene has CDR1 KGHSH and CDR2 LQKENI. The CDR3 runs 12 residues. In DNA form, the CDR3 reads TGTGCCAGCTCACCCCAGGGGGAGACCCAGTACTTC. Encoded protein: CASSPQGETQYF.

This chain uses TRBV5-4 with TRBJ1-2, with 7 bases fitting TRBD1. This CDR3 region has 15 residues. Germline loops: CDR1 SGHNT, CDR2 YYREEE (reference sequence). With V trimmed by 4 bases and J by 0 bases, 6 bases remained unmatched. The CDR3 nucleotides read TGTGCCAGCAGCGTGGGACAGAGTACTAACTATGGCTACACCTTC. This encodes CASSVGQSTNYGYTF.

This rearrangement joins TRBV7-9 to TRBJ2-6; a weak D match, TRBD2 (6 bases). CDR1 and CDR2 (germline): SEHNR, FQNEAQ (reference sequence). Trimming stripped 4 bases from V and 4 bases from J, with 11 bases between. The CDR3 has 15 residues. CDR3 bases: TGTGCCAGCAGCTGGATCGGGAGCGGGGCCAACGTCCTGACTTTC. It is translated as CASSWIGSGANVLTF.

The genes are TRBV18 and TRBJ1-1; D gene unclear. The V end was cut by 7 bases, the J end by 0 bases, with 9 bases between. CDR3 size: 13 residues. Per germline, CDR1 KGHSH and CDR2 LQKENI. CDR3 protein: CASFPRLNTEAFF. CDR3 DNA: TGTGCCAGCTTCCCCCGATTGAACACTGAAGCTTTCTTT.

The chain couples TRBV12-5 to TRBJ2-3, with TRBD2 matching 10 bases. The CDR3 consists of 16 residues. Germline CDR1 LGHNT, CDR2 FRNRAP. Trimming cost V 3 bases and J 1 base; bases outside gene matches: 4. CDR3 nucleotide sequence: TGTGCTAGTGGTTTAGGGACTAGCGCTCGCACAGATACGCAGTATTTT. Its protein is CASGLGTSARTDTQYF.

The rearrangement joins TRBV19 to TRBJ2-1, with 12 nucleotides matching TRBD2. Germline V gives CDR1 LNHDA, CDR2 SQIVND (reference sequence). The CDR3 sequence is 17 residues long. V dropped 0 bases and J dropped 7; count of bases not matched to a gene: 7. CDR3 amino acids: CASSIDGSSGRANEQFF. The CDR3 bases are TGTGCCAGTAGTATAGATGGGTCTAGCGGGAGGGCAAATGAGCAGTTCTTC.

In its sample, this clone was seen once. The chain is built from TRBV5-1 and TRBJ2-7; TRBD2 aligns across 13 bases. Germline-derived CDR1 and CDR2 are SGHRS and YFSETQ. J was trimmed by 2 bases and V by 3 bases; bases with no gene match: 2. The CDR3 is 15 residues long. CDR3 in amino acids: CASSWTSGSAYEQYF. The CDR3 region has the DNA TGCGCCAGCAGCTGGACTAGCGGGAGTGCCTACGAGCAGTACTTC.

This chain connects TRBV28 to TRBJ2-5; D perhaps matches TRBD2 (6 bases). The germline gives CDR1 MDHEN, CDR2 SYDVKM. CDR3 length: 14 amino acids. The V gene lost 5 bases and the J gene lost 5 bases, with 15 bases spanning the gap. CDR3 sequence: CASSPPGDLETQYF. CDR3 DNA sequence: TGTGCCAGCAGTCCCCCGGGGGACCTGGAGACCCAGTACTTC.

This chain uses TRBV7-2 with TRBJ2-5; no reliable D call. The J call may be incorrect, as the DNA end agrees better with TRBJ2-7. The CDR3 is 14 amino acids. In germline, CDR1 is SGHTA, CDR2 FQGNSA. As DNA, the CDR3 is TGTGCCAGCAGCCCCGACCGACGCTCTTACGAGCAGTACTTC. Its protein product is CASSPDRRSYEQYF.

This clone was observed a single time. The chain joins TRBV9 to TRBJ2-3; 13 nucleotides agree with TRBD2. The germline CDR1 and CDR2 sequences are SGDLS and YYNGEE. The CDR3 is 20 residues long. Unmatched junction bases numbered 18, after V lost 4 bases and J lost 4 bases. The CDR3 DNA reads as TGTGCCAGCAGCCCCAGGAGCCTAATCGGACTAGCGGGGGTCTCAGATACGCAGTATTTT. Its translation is CASSPRSLIGLAGVSDTQYF.

The chain uses TRBV5-1 and TRBJ1-2; no firm D call. The V gene's germline CDR1 is SGHRS and CDR2 YFSETQ. The CDR3 has 13 residues. Trimming left V 4 bases short and J 4 bases short, with 11 bases between. The CDR3 DNA sequence: TGCGCCAGCAGCGCGGTCTCGTCCTATGGCTACACCTTC. It codes for CASSAVSSYGYTF.

The V gene is TRBV6-6, the J gene TRBJ2-5, with D hard to call. Germline V gene data show CDR1 as MNHNY and CDR2 as SVGAGI (reference sequence). This CDR3 region has 15 residues. V dropped 2 bases and J dropped 2 bases, with 12 bases sitting between them. CDR3 coding DNA: TGTGCCAGCAGTTACGCCCGGGCGCGGCAAGAGACCCAGTACTTC. It yields the protein CASSYARARQETQYF.

The chain combines TRBV5-4 with TRBJ2-7; 9 bases line up with TRBD1. V dropped 4 bases and J dropped 4; count of bases not matched to a gene: 6. Germline V CDR1 and CDR2: SGHNT, YYREEE (reference sequence). This CDR3 has 14 residues. The CDR3 DNA follows: TGTGCCAGCAGCACTAGGACAGGGGATTACGAGCAGTACTTC. Residues: CASSTRTGDYEQYF.

This rearrangement joins TRBV12-5 to TRBJ2-2; 7 bases align to TRBD1. Germline loops: CDR1 LGHNT, CDR2 FRNRAP. The CDR3 runs 17 residues. V was pared by 3 bases and J by 0 bases, with 7 bases of the junction left unmatched. This chain's CDR3 is CASGLNLGTANTGELFF. The CDR3 DNA sequence: TGTGCTAGTGGTTTAAATCTCGGGACAGCGAACACCGGGGAGCTGTTTTTT.

V is TRBV18 and J is TRBJ2-7, with 7 bases fitting TRBD1. The CDR3 is 16 residues long. In germline, CDR1 is KGHSH, CDR2 LQKENI. V was clipped by 3 bases and J by 2 bases; unmatched bases: 10. CDR3 in amino acids: CASSPSRTGWTYEQYF. CDR3 sequence (DNA): TGTGCCAGCTCACCGTCACGGACAGGCTGGACCTACGAGCAGTACTTC.